This T cell receptor beta chain was recovered during a study of radiotherapy plus CTLA-4 blockade in lung cancer. Libraries were prepared by immunoSEQ multiplex PCR; TCRdb keeps only in-frame clonotypes and omits some of them. Of 85,000 to 90,000 clones listed, about three quarters are singletons. Focal radiation plus CTLA-4 blockade with ipilimumab was administered to patients who had chemo-refractory metastatic non-small-cell lung cancer. Whole-study results and caveats: Radiotherapy plus ipilimumab was followed by expansion in blood of tumor-derived TCR clones.

About this clone: Its antigen remains unidentified.

Sequencing used peripheral blood, obtained from a patient treated with radiotherapy plus ipilimumab. This TCR was sampled from a human donor with non-small cell lung cancer that progressed on radiotherapy plus ipilimumab.

DNA for the CDR3: TGTGCCACCAGCAGAGATCTGGGACAGTGGGATGAAAAACTGTTTTTT. Its translation is CATSRDLGQWDEKLFF. The chain couples TRBV15 to TRBJ1-4; 7 positions agree with TRBD1. The germline gives CDR1 LNHNV, CDR2 YYDKDF (reference sequence). This CDR3 comprises 16 residues. Trimming removed 0 bases from V and 6 bases from J; junction bases left unmatched: 7.